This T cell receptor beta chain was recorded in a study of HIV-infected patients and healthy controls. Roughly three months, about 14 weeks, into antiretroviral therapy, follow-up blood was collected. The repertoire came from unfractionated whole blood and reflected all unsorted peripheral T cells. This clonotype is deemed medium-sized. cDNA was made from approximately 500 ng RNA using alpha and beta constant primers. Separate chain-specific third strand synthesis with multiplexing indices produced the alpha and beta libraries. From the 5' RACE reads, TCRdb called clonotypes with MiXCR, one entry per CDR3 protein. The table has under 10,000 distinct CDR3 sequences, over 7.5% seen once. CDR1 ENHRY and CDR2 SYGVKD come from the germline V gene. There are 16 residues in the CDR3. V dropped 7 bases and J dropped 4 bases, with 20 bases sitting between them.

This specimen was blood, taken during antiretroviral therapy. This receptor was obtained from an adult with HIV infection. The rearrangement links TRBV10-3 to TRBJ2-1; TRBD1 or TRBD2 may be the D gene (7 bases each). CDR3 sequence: CAITGQEGGLYNEQFF. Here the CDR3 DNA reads TGTGCCATCACCGGACAGGAGGGAGGGCTGTACAATGAGCAGTTCTTC.